The source of this TCR beta chain is a study of technical replicates of blood from a few donors (dated 2017 in TCRdb). Regarding this clone: This receptor's antigen is unknown. The record has no base qualities; no much larger clone is one base away.

Library preparation used the immunoSEQ multiplex PCR assay. Entries here come from immuneACCESS through TCRdb and include only in-frame sequences with V and J called. Some clones fail to appear in such tables; in the studies checked, an unresolved V gene covers under half of the shortfall, and the cause of the remainder is unknown. The sample has over 65,000 clones on record, about 96% of them singletons. The ten largest clonotypes hold around 0.2% of the sample. The germline V gene provides CDR1 MGHRA and CDR2 YSYEKL. V sheds 0 bases and J sheds 5 bases, leaving 16 bases between their ends. The CDR3 numbers 16 residues from cysteine through phenylalanine. Of the read, only the CDR3 DNA is kept; its 48 bases are in frame from base 1.

This clonotype was obtained from a human donor in good health. Here the chain combines TRBV4-1 and TRBJ1-2; no D gene call is confident. Specimen: T cells isolated from PBMCs. For the CDR3, the sequence is CASSQDPLGPGYGYTF. The DNA sequence is given as TGCGCCAGCAGCCAAGATCCATTGGGCCCAGGATATGGCTACACCTTC.